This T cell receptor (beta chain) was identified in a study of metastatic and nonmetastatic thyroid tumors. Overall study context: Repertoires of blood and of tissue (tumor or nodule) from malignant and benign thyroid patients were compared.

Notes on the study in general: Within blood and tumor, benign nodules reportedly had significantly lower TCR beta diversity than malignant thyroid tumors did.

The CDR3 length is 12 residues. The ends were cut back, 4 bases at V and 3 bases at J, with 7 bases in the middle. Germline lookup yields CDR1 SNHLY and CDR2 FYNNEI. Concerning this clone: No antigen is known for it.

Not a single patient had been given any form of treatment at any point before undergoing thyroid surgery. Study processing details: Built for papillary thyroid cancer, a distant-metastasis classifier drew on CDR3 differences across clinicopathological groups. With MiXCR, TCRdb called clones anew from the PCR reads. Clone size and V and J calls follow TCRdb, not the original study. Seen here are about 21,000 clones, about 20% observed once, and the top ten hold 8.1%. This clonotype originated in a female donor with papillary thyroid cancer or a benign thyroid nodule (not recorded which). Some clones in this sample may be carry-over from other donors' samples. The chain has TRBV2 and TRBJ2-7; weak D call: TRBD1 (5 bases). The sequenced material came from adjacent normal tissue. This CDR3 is CASSARDYEQYF. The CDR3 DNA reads TGTGCCAGCAGTGCCAGGGACTACGAGCAGTACTTC. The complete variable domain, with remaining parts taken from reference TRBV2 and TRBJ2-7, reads EPEVTQTPSHQVTQMGQEVILRCVPISNHLYFYWYRQILGQKVEFLVSFYNNEISEKSEIFDDQFSVERPDGSNFTLKIRSTKLEDSAMYFCASSARDYEQYFGPGTRLTVT.